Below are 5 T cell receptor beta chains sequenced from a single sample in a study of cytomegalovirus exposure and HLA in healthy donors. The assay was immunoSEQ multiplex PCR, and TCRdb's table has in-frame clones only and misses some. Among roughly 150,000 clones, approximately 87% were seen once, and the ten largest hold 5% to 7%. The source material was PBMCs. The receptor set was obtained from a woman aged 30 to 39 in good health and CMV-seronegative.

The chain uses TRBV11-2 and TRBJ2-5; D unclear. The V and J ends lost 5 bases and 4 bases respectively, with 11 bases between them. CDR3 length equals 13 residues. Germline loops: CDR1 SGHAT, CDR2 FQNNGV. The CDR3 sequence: CASSPNPPETQYF. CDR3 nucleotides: TGTGCCAGCAGCCCCAACCCCCCAGAGACCCAGTACTTC. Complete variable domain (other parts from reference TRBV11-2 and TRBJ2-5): EAGVAQSPRYKIIEKRQSVAFWCNPISGHATLYWYQQILGQGPKLLIQFQNNGVVDDSQLPKDRFSAERLKGVDSTLKIQPAKLEDSAVYLCASSPNPPETQYFGPGTRLLVL.

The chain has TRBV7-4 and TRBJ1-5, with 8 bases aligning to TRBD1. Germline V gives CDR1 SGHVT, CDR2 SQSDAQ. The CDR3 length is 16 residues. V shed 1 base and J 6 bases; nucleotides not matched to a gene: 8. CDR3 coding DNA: TGTGCCAGCAGCTTAGAGGTGACAGGGGATCCTCAGCCCCAGCATTTT. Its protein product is CASSLEVTGDPQPQHF.

This chain's CDR3 is CASNPRTGLGVGEQFF. The CDR3, as DNA: TGTGCCAGCAATCCGAGGACAGGCCTGGGGGTCGGTGAGCAGTTCTTC. This chain links TRBV2 with TRBJ2-1; 7 nucleotides align to TRBD1. Germline lookup yields CDR1 SNHLY and CDR2 FYNNEI. Trimming at V came to 7 bases and at J to 9 bases, leaving 18 bases not matched to a gene. The CDR3 consists of 16 residues.

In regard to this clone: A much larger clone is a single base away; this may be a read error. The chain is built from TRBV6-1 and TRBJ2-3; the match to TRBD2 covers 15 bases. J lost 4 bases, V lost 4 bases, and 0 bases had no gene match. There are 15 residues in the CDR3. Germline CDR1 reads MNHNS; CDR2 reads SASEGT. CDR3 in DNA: TGTGCCAGCAGTGGGACTAGCGGGGGGGCAGATACGCAGTATTTT. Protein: CASSGTSGGADTQYF.

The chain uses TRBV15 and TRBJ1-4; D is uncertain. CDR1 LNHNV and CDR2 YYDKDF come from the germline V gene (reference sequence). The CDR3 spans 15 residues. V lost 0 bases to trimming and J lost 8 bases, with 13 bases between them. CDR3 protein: CATSRDDTGGEKLFF. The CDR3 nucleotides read TGTGCCACCAGCAGAGATGACACGGGAGGGGAAAAACTGTTTTTT.